This T cell receptor beta chain was identified during a study of technical replicates of blood from several donors. Method: immunoSEQ multiplex PCR; TCRdb's copy keeps in-frame clones and lacks some. The sample lists some 54,000 clones; roughly 95% were seen once. Germline CDR1 and CDR2: KGHSH and LQKENI. V gave up 3 bases and J gave up 5 bases; unmatched junction bases: 4. The CDR3 sequence is 13 residues long. The sequenced sample was PBMCs. This TCR derives from a human donor in good health. Some clones in this sample may be carry-over from other donors' samples. V and J are TRBV18 and TRBJ2-7, with 7 bases that match TRBD1. The CDR3 region is CASSPTGAHEQYF. The CDR3 DNA is TGTGCCAGCTCACCTACAGGGGCCCACGAGCAGTACTTC.